The present T cell receptor beta chain was sequenced within a study of cytomegalovirus exposure and HLA in healthy donors (dated by TCRdb to the late 2010s). About the full investigation: An earlier analysis of approximately 600 of the donors reported about 250 Gb of sequence data and 120 million or so unique TCR beta sequences from roughly 180 million T cells. An early release covering just under 650 HLA-typed donors comprised about 300 gigabases of sequencing data and approximately 85 million unique TCR sequences. Of the approximately 370 genotyped donors, approximately 80% were placed in the genetic ancestry cluster associated with self-reported Caucasian donors. The aim of the study was to test whether cataloging public T cell receptors could identify signatures of past pathogen exposure. Using immunosequencing, the study profiled T cell repertoires from about 650 subjects and related those repertoires to cytomegalovirus serostatus. In addition to the first cohort of hundreds of subjects, a separate validation cohort of 120 different subjects was used. High-throughput TCR immunosequencing, statistical association of individual TCRs with disease status, and machine learning were combined to predict cytomegalovirus infection status. In a later analysis, previously published TCR beta repertoires from 666 donors were re-analyzed and high-resolution HLA genotyping was added so that TCR occurrence patterns could be studied. The later analysis used no new phenotypic data to find candidate immune exposures, relying instead on TCR beta sequences and their occurrence across donors. An earlier analysis of around 540 of the donors applied high-throughput TCR beta sequencing to assess whether each TCR beta V gene segment acted as functional or pseudogenic. Donor age, sex, ethnicity and CMV serostatus were compiled alongside the repertoire data. A later genetic analysis took genome-wide SNP genotypes for about 60% of the roughly 670 donors and used that subset as a discovery cohort. All discovery cohort repertoires had been generated on a single sequencing platform. HLA typing included class I and class II loci at four-digit resolution. Typing coverage varied by locus: roughly 620-640 donors for A, B, C, DRB1 and DQB1; roughly 510 for DQA1; over 600 for DPA1; some 470 for DPB1. A few DR-DQ haplotypes were treated as single units for association and clustering because of strong linkage in the cohort. Among 398 genotyped donors of the cohort, an average of approximately 240,000 unique TCR beta nucleotide sequences was sequenced per donor, of which about 18% were non-productive.

In total, roughly 670 healthy bone marrow donors made up the cohort. At the time of sampling, every cohort member was nominally healthy, though immune exposures that went unrecorded were likely present. The donor tested CMV seropositive, placing the donor among the approximately 310 seropositive members of the cohort. A peripheral blood sample was collected from each donor, and TCR beta sequencing was performed on peripheral blood mononuclear cells. The Qiagen DNeasy Blood Extraction Kit was used to extract genomic DNA from the blood cell samples. As for this clone: Its antigen is unknown. Base quality data are lacking; no much larger clone is found one base away.

The CDR3 goes from the cysteine to the phenylalanine over 15 residues. CDR3 DNA is the only sequence kept; it has 45 bases, read in frame from the first base. The trim is 6 bases for V and 4 bases for J, with a gap of 19 bases between the germline ends. CDR1 and CDR2 (MNHEY, SVGAGI) derive from the germline V gene. Receptor libraries were prepared by the immunoSEQ multiplex PCR assay. The multiplex PCR relied on a mix of 60 forward primers for TCR Vbeta segments and 13 reverse primers for TCR Jbeta segments. The CDR3 region of rearranged TCR beta genes was amplified from genomic DNA with a multiplex PCR assay. The Illumina HiSeq System was used to sequence the amplified TCR beta libraries as 87-base-pair reads. Processing in the source paper ran as follows. A later analysis tallied about 77 million unique TCR beta chains across the 666 repertoires, and some 12 million of those chains were shared by two or more donors. Raw reads were error-corrected and collapsed into unique sequences with a nearest-neighbor algorithm that merged closely related sequences to remove PCR and sequencing errors. To assign V, D and J gene segments, CDR3 sequences were aligned to IMGT reference sequences. For a sequence to be retained, a match of at least six nucleotides was required to both a V gene segment and a J gene segment. Rearrangements were called productive when the CDR3 lacked stop codons and stayed in frame with V and J; all others were non-productive. CDR3 was defined by IMGT convention, running from the second conserved V-encoded cysteine to the conserved J-encoded phenylalanine. The earlier analysis of roughly 590 of the donors excluded any sequence lacking an unambiguous match to a single V gene segment. An earlier analysis of fewer than 750 of the donors classified V segments as functional when productive rearrangements were above 56.7% and as segregating when the standard deviation between donors was above 5%. A statistical classification framework was built to diagnose cytomegalovirus status from the catalog of TCR beta chain sequences. In a later analysis, TCR nucleotide sequences were compared against IMGT/GENE-DB human TR gene sequences so that V and J genes could be assigned. In a later analysis, CDR3 sequences and most-parsimonious VDJ recombination scenarios were assigned using the TCRdist pipeline. A later analysis defined each TCR beta chain by its CDR3 amino acid sequence plus V-gene family, and excluded reads lacking a unique V-gene family. To address suspected cross-contamination and a sequencing artifact, a later analysis removed over 500 highly shared, low-generation-probability nucleotide sequences. For each public chain, a later analysis derived a clonal expansion index from normalized ranks of inferred template counts within each repertoire. Generation probabilities in a later analysis came from a VDJ recombination model fitted to out-of-frame rearrangements, and those results were checked against IGoR. In a later analysis, TCR-TCR, TCR-HLA and TCR-CMV co-occurrence was scored with hypergeometric tests, and a repertoire-size bias correction was applied to TCR pairs. A later analysis estimated false discovery rates by permuting HLA or CMV assignments 20 times. In a later analysis, co-occurring TCRs were grouped using DBSCAN, and TCRdist sequence similarity was added for clustering within HLA-allele-positive subsets. Repertoires with fewer than 30,000 or more than 120,000 public chains, plus five repertoires with anomalous nucleotide sharing, were excluded from co-occurrence clustering. The source is immuneACCESS, and TCRdb retained only in-frame sequences with V and J called. Part of the clones is not carried over; for the studies checked, unresolved V genes explain less than half of this, and the remainder is unexplained. That table gives V, J and clone size, and the DNA gave D and trimming. The sample table shows around 130,000 clones, and just over 70% are seen once. The ten top clones hold about 2.6% of the sample.

Paper-wide results and their limitations: In vitro tests confirmed that three of the cytomegalovirus-associated TCR beta chains recognize cytomegalovirus antigens. V-gene and J-gene trimming of TCR beta chains was associated with a missense DCLRE1C variant in a later genetic analysis, and the association was replicated in an independent cohort. Linkage disequilibrium might explain the correlated functional status among segregating V segments, but an unknown experimental factor could not be ruled out. Most TCR sequences were observed very rarely across donors, whereas some public TCRs were present in many individuals. HLA typing was unavailable for some donors at each locus, so association tests used only the typed subset. In an earlier analysis of 587 of the donors, most TCR beta V segments appeared in productive rearrangements about 87% or about 30% of the time, broadly matching IMGT annotations. Compared with the 666-donor mean, donors in an Asian-associated ancestry cluster had fewer N-insertions in productive TCRs, according to a later genetic analysis. A later analysis reported that several top co-occurrence clusters appeared linked to parvovirus B19, influenza, CMV and Epstein-Barr virus. In this cohort, only TCR beta chains were sequenced, and detectable features were limited by the absence of alpha or paired-chain data. A further reported finding was that TCR beta sequences accurately predicted the HLA-A and HLA-B alleles for most subjects in the first cohort. In a later analysis, most CMV-associated TCR beta chains were found to appear HLA-restricted, with HLA associations seemingly driven largely by CMV exposure. When HLA alleles, especially DR and DQ, strongly co-occurred, TCR associations were difficult to assign to individual alleles. According to the authors, the approach could potentially be generalized to other disease states and immunological phenotypes. According to a later analysis, TCR association rates differed among HLA loci, with DRB1 alleles showing the most associated TCRs and HLA-C alleles showing the fewest. In both the original and validation cohorts, the classifier was reported to diagnose cytomegalovirus status with high specificity and sensitivity. Immune exposure information for the cohort was limited to CMV serostatus. A cluster of highly shared sequence variants was judged likely to be a technical artifact of the sequencing pipeline. In a later analysis, HLA-associated TCR beta chains showed more clonal expansion and lower generation probabilities than non-associated chains that were equally common. A total of 164 TCR beta chains were listed by the study as associated with cytomegalovirus. Because counts were too low, about 15 rarely observed V segments, including chromosome 9 orphons, were left out of the earlier analysis of approximately 500 of the donors. Roughly uniform sequencing depth across donors was assumed in presence/absence analyses, although this assumption may not hold. In a later analysis, 16,951 TCR beta sequences were associated with specific HLA alleles at a false discovery rate of 0.05. Some IMGT-functional V segments, including TRBV6-2 and TRBV6-3, could not be distinguished by the 87-base-pair reads and were therefore excluded.

This receptor chain uses TRBV6-5 and TRBJ2-7; the best D guess is TRBD1, with 5 bases matching. The TCR originated in a woman between 55 and 75 years old in good health and CMV-seropositive. The sequenced material came from PBMCs. The CDR3 amino acid sequence is: CASRGPGDAQYEQYF. Read as DNA, the sequence is TGTGCCAGCAGGGGGCCGGGTGACGCCCAATACGAGCAGTACTTC.